Following are 29 T cell receptor beta chains from one sample sequenced in a study of CXCR3-negative and CXCR3-positive naive CD8 T cells. Study-wide results and limits: CXCR3-negative naive cells had less hydrophobic TRB CDR3s than did CXCR3-positive naive cells.

The libraries of TRB cDNA were prepared using 5' RACE with UMI labels. TCRdb re-called the 5' RACE reads and gives one entry per CDR3 protein, without DNA. The sample data list 110,000 or so distinct CDR3 sequences. For these receptors, no antigen is known. The source material was naive CXCR3+ CD8+ T cells from blood. The subset here: CD45RO-CCR7+CD27+CD95- naive CD8+ T cells expressing CXCR3 (TNR3+). Receptors were obtained from a human donor in good health. Some clones in this sample may be carry-over from other donors' samples.

The V call is TRBV6-2 or TRBV6-3, the J call TRBJ2-1. The CDR3 runs to 12 residues. The germline CDR1 and CDR2 sequences are MNHEY and SVGEGT. The CDR3 sequence is CASSYSAYEQFF.

The rearrangement uses TRBV28 and TRBJ1-1. Germline assignment: CDR1 MDHEN and CDR2 SYDVKM. The CDR3 runs to 12 residues. The chain's CDR3 is CASSFWDTEAFF.

The rearrangement links TRBV5-1 to TRBJ2-2; TCRdb lists TRBD1, though no DNA is available to test this call. This CDR3 has 14 residues. Germline V lookup: CDR1 SGHRS, CDR2 YFSETQ. CDR3 in amino acids: CASSFSGSGGELFF.

The chain has TRBV28 and TRBJ1-5; TCRdb gives TRBD1 as the D gene, but with no DNA this cannot be confirmed. Germline V gene lookup returns CDR1 MDHEN and CDR2 SYDVKM. The CDR3 totals 13 residues. The CDR3 is CASSFAGGQPQHF. The whole variable domain, remainder taken from reference TRBV28 and TRBJ1-5, is DVKVTQSSRYLVKRTGEKVFLECVQDMDHENMFWYRQDPGLGLRLIYFSYDVKMKEKGDIPEGYSVSREKKERFSLILESASTNQTSMYLCASSFAGGQPQHFGDGTRLSIL.

The chain joins TRBV19 to TRBJ2-1; TCRdb reports TRBD1, a call that lacks DNA to check it against. This CDR3 is 13 amino acids long. Germline assignment: CDR1 LNHDA and CDR2 SQIVND (reference sequence). The CDR3 loop reads CASRTGQVNEQFF.

The genes are TRBV19 and TRBJ1-1; TCRdb names TRBD1, which stays unverified in the absence of DNA. In germline, CDR1 is LNHDA, CDR2 SQIVND (reference sequence). This CDR3 has 17 amino acids. The CDR3 loop is CASSIGGGQGEEDEAFF.

The chain recombines TRBV6-5 with TRBJ2-2; TCRdb's assignment of TRBD1 cannot be checked, as there is no DNA. CDR1 MNHEY and CDR2 SVGAGI come from the germline V gene. There are 17 residues in the CDR3. CDR3 sequence reads: CASSYKGQGFMAGELFF.

The CDR3 is CASSPFRDSNQPQHF. V is TRBV7-9 and J is TRBJ1-5; TCRdb outputs TRBD1, but without DNA this stays unchecked. Germline CDR1 and CDR2: SEHNR and FQNEAQ (reference sequence). The length of the CDR3 is 15 residues.

V usage is TRBV28 and J usage is TRBJ2-1; there is no DNA to check the TCRdb D call of TRBD2. The CDR3 spans 18 residues. The germline CDR1 and CDR2 sequences are MDHEN and SYDVKM. The CDR3 loop reads CASSSGRVSNGSIYEQFF.

V and J are TRBV4-1 and TRBJ2-2; TCRdb outputs TRBD1, but without DNA this stays unchecked. The CDR3 sequence is 15 residues long. Germline V gives CDR1 MGHRA, CDR2 YSYEKL. The CDR3 is CASSQDSGDTGELFF.

This chain uses TRBV29-1 with TRBJ1-5; TCRdb picks TRBD1, but there is no DNA to check that call. The CDR3 runs to 14 residues. Germline-derived CDR1 and CDR2 are SQVTM and ANQGSEA. CDR3 region: CSVEVSGIGQPQHF.

The V call is TRBV29-1, the J call TRBJ2-1. CDR1 is SQVTM, CDR2 ANQGSEA, per germline. The CDR3 length is 13 residues. The chain's CDR3 is CSGEGKTYNEQFF.

This rearrangement joins TRBV5-1 to TRBJ2-7; with no DNA, the TCRdb D assignment of TRBD1 cannot be verified. The CDR3 sequence is 13 residues long. The germline V gene encodes CDR1 SGHRS and CDR2 YFSETQ. CDR3 loop: CASSSGTLYEQYF.

The chain's CDR3 is CASSSDSSDYSNQPQHF. The chain couples TRBV12-3 or TRBV12-4 to TRBJ1-5; TCRdb's assignment of TRBD1 cannot be checked, as there is no DNA. There are 17 residues in the CDR3.

The CDR3 sequence is CASSQEVHIYEQYF. The chain uses TRBV4-3 and TRBJ2-7. Germline CDR1 and CDR2: LGHNA and YSLEER. The CDR3 has 14 residues.

The chain employs TRBV11-1 and TRBJ1-1. CDR1 SGHAT and CDR2 FQDESV come from the germline V gene (reference sequence). This CDR3 comprises 13 residues. This CDR3 is CASRISVNTQAFF.

The genes are TRBV19 and TRBJ2-7. The CDR3 spans 14 residues. Germline V gives CDR1 LNHDA, CDR2 SQIVND (reference sequence). CDR3: CASSIDLNSYEQYF.

The chain combines TRBV14 with TRBJ1-1; lacking DNA, the TRBD1 call made by TCRdb goes unchecked. In germline, CDR1 is SGHDN, CDR2 FVKESK. The CDR3 is 13 amino acids. CDR3 residues: CATSWGRNTEAFF.

The V gene is TRBV6-5, the J gene TRBJ1-5; without DNA, the TCRdb call of TRBD1 cannot be checked. Germline V lookup: CDR1 MNHEY, CDR2 SVGAGI. This CDR3 has 15 amino acids. Here the CDR3 reads CASRPEWGNDQPQHF.

The gene calls are TRBV11-2 and TRBJ2-1; without DNA, the TCRdb call of TRBD2 cannot be checked. The CDR3 is made up of 12 amino acids. Germline lookup yields CDR1 SGHAT and CDR2 FQNNGV. The chain's CDR3 is CASSFGRNEQFF.

The chain carries TRBV20-1 and TRBJ2-7; the TCRdb call, TRBD1, lacks DNA for checking. The CDR3 consists of 15 residues. Germline V gives CDR1 DFQATT, CDR2 SNEGSKA (reference sequence). The CDR3 loop reads CSARDIGQGQGEQYF.

The J gene is TRBJ2-3, the V gene TRBV7-9; there is no DNA to check the TCRdb D call of TRBD2. Germline V gives CDR1 SEHNR, CDR2 FQNEAQ (reference sequence). This CDR3 has 14 residues. CDR3 amino acids: CASRGGGYTDTQYF.

The chain is built from TRBV7-3 and TRBJ2-3; TCRdb's D call, TRBD1, is unchecked because there is no DNA. Germline loops: CDR1 SGHTA, CDR2 FQGTGA. The CDR3 consists of 15 residues. The CDR3: CASSRTGGRGDTQYF.

V and J are TRBV7-8 and TRBJ2-5; TCRdb gives TRBD1 as the D gene, but with no DNA this cannot be confirmed. There are 22 residues in the CDR3. Looked up from germline, CDR1 is SGHVS and CDR2 is FQNEAQ. CDR3 residues: CASSLGWTGTGFPQAPQETQYF.

The chain links TRBV12-3 or TRBV12-4 to TRBJ2-1. There are 12 residues in the CDR3. The CDR3 reads CASSFGSNEQFF.

V gene TRBV7-6 combines with J gene TRBJ2-7; checking the TCRdb D call of TRBD2 is not possible without DNA. Germline V lookup: CDR1 SGHVS, CDR2 FNYEAQ. This CDR3 is built from 17 residues. CDR3 amino acids: CASSLGTSGVNPHEQYF.

The chain uses TRBV9 and TRBJ2-1; TCRdb picks TRBD2, but there is no DNA to check that call. The CDR3 sequence is 14 residues long. Per the germline V gene, CDR1 is SGDLS and CDR2 is YYNGEE. Here the CDR3 reads CASKEGLSYNEQFF.

This chain joins TRBV7-9 and TRBJ2-7; the D call from TCRdb, TRBD1, cannot be confirmed without DNA. This CDR3 comprises 15 residues. Germline V gives CDR1 SEHNR, CDR2 FQNEAQ (reference sequence). This CDR3 is CASSFVSWGSYEQYF.

The J gene is TRBJ2-7, the V gene TRBV15; lacking DNA, the TRBD1 call made by TCRdb goes unchecked. From germline, CDR1 is LNHNV and CDR2 YYDKDF (reference sequence). There are 15 residues in the CDR3. This CDR3 is CATSRQATGGVEQYF.